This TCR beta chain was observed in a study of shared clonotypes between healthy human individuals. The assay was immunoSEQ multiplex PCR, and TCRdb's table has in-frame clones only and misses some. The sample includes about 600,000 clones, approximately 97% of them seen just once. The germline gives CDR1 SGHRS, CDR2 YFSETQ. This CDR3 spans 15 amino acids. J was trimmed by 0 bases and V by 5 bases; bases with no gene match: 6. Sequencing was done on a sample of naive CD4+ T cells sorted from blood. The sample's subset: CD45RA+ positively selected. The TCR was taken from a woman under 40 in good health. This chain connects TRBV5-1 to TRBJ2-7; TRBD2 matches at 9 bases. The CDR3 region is CASSPGTSHSYEQYF. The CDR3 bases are TGCGCCAGCAGTCCCGGGACTAGCCACTCCTACGAGCAGTACTTC.